Described below is a single TCR beta chain sequence and its context. Its specificity is unknown. Reverse transcribed after extraction, RNA yielded cDNA as the sequencing template. The assay was immunoSEQ multiplex PCR, and TCRdb's table has in-frame clones only and misses some. The data hold roughly 100,000 clones, with around 60% observed a single time. Documented treatment: oral pan-JAK inhibitor, 5-10 mg twice daily. Sampling of alopecia areata patients yielded lesional scalp punch biopsies as well as peripheral blood. The V and J ends lost 4 bases and 6 bases, in that order; junction bases with no gene match: 11. The CDR3 contains 15 residues. Germline V gives CDR1 SGHDN, CDR2 FVKESK. This sample is drawn from a study of CD8+ T cells in alopecia areata. Looking at the study overall: Percent of scalp involved defined treated patients' severity scores. Study results and limitations: Expanded CD8+ clones among the top 100, and scalp clonality, were significantly decreased by tofacitinib. An increase in clonality over normal scalp was evident in lesional scalp, especially alopecia totalis/universalis.

The input for sequencing was CD8+ T cells sorted from blood, taken at week 4, from a patient treated with tofacitinib. The chain is built from TRBV14 and TRBJ1-2; 7 bases are shared with TRBD1. This receptor was identified in a human donor with alopecia areata. DNA for the CDR3: TGTGCCAGCAGCCCACCAACAGGGGTGATCGATGGCTACACCTTC. Translated: CASSPPTGVIDGYTF. The full variable domain, its missing parts supplied by reference TRBV14 and TRBJ1-2, is EAGVTQFPSHSVIEKGQTVTLRCDPISGHDNLYWYRRVMGKEIKFLLHFVKESKQDESGMPNNRFLAERTGGTYSTLKVQPAELEDSGVYFCASSPPTGVIDGYTFGSGTRLTVV.